This T cell receptor (beta chain) was documented in a study of radiation and T cells in renal cell carcinoma. Background on the study: Nephrectomy followed 15 Gy stereotactic body radiation by 4 weeks.

General study findings and limits: Top tumor clonotypes rose in blood 2 weeks post-radiation, then contracted.

V was clipped by 2 bases and J by 5 bases; unmatched bases: 9. Germline V gives CDR1 SGDLS, CDR2 YYNGEE. This CDR3 is 15 amino acids long. Described time point: baseline pretreatment blood. Treatment denoted: 15 Gy SBRT to primary tumor, nephrectomy 4 weeks later. Serial blood draws occurred at baseline and 2 and 4 weeks post-SBRT. To note about this clone: What it binds is unknown.

Profiled with immunoSEQ multiplex PCR; TCRdb holds only in-frame clones, not every one. The sample yields about 130,000 clones, over 75% seen once. The chain employs TRBV9 and TRBJ1-2; 7 bases are a match to TRBD1. The sequencing here drew on blood, taken from a patient whose treatment included radiotherapy and nephrectomy. The source of this sequence is a woman aged 50 to 65 with renal cell carcinoma. CDR3: CASSVAGTVGYGYTF. The CDR3 coding sequence is TGTGCCAGCAGCGTCGCCGGGACAGTTGGTTATGGCTACACCTTC.